This T cell receptor beta chain was documented in a study of blood T cell repertoires in COVID-19. Study-wide context: Acute and convalescent COVID-19 samples came from the United States, Italy and Spain. The cDNA or gDNA used as material had been derived from T cells, B-cell-depleted T cells, or PBMCs.

In the study's own analysis: Researchers report that nucleated cell counts were estimated from reference gene primer amplification. Profiled with immunoSEQ multiplex PCR; TCRdb holds only in-frame clones, not every one. The V and J calls and clone size were taken over from that table, and D and trimming were inferred from the DNA. The sample contains around 200,000 clones, around 78% of which appear only once. There are 14 residues in the CDR3. V was clipped by 6 bases and J by 0 bases, with 9 bases between them. CDR1 SNHLY and CDR2 FYNNEI come from the germline V gene. Material: peripheral blood. The chain recombines TRBV2 with TRBJ1-5; D is uncertain. The sequence was obtained from a woman of 80 years or more with active or convalescent COVID-19. The DNA of the CDR3 is TGTGCCAGCAGGAACGGAGTTAGCAATCAGCCCCAGCATTTT. Translating gives CASRNGVSNQPQHF.